This entry is about one T cell receptor beta chain. Antigen unknown. This CDR3 has 13 residues. Germline values: CDR1 MNHEY, CDR2 SMNVEV (reference sequence). Trimming removed 4 bases at V and 4 bases at J, with 10 bases between. The sample belongs to a study of T cell responses to AZD1222 COVID-19 vaccine. Study-wide background: Second-dose intervals near 4 or 12 weeks were combined. General study results and limits: Spike regions recognized by vaccine-associated CD4 TCRs spanned the protein, led by 160-218 and 743-854. Nearly half of spike-specific TCRs reportedly target variant regions that are unmutated in the B.1.351 and B.1.1.7 variants. White British people made up most donors, females outnumbered males, and clonal diversity was possibly underestimated.

The assay was immunoSEQ multiplex PCR, and TCRdb's table has in-frame clones only and misses some. Counted here are 100,000 to 150,000 clones, 85% to 95% occurring once; the ten biggest clones make up 5.5% to 8%. The sample here was peripheral blood, taken on day 0 of AZD1222 vaccination. The V call is TRBV27, the J call TRBJ1-1; the D gene is possibly TRBD1 (5 bases). The sequence derives from an adult in good health. In DNA, the CDR3 is TGTGCCAGCAGTTCCAGGGTTGGCACTGAAGCTTTCTTT. Protein product: CASSSRVGTEAFF.